This TCR beta chain derives from a study of OX40 agonist ivuxolimab in advanced cancers. Overall study context: A partial response was reached by three patients: one with hepatocellular carcinoma and two with cutaneous melanoma.

V lost 1 base, J lost 0 bases, and 13 bases stayed unmatched. Germline-derived CDR1 and CDR2 are MDHEN and SYDVKM. The CDR3 sequence is 19 residues long. Sequencing used immunoSEQ multiplex PCR; TCRdb keeps in-frame clones, though not all of them. The sample comprises tens of thousands of clones, about 88% of which are singletons, and about 10% rests with the top ten. Autoimmune disease history or systemic immunosuppression meant exclusion. Material: CD4+ or CD8+ T cells sorted from blood, obtained in a trial of the OX40 agonist ivuxolimab. This chain links TRBV28 with TRBJ2-7; 9 positions agree with TRBD2. The receptor comes from an adult with an advanced solid tumor such as melanoma, head and neck, liver or kidney cancer. The CDR3 spells CASSLSLRLAEGSSYEQYF. CDR3 sequence (DNA): TGTGCCAGCAGTTTATCTTTGAGACTAGCGGAGGGGAGCTCCTACGAGCAGTACTTC.